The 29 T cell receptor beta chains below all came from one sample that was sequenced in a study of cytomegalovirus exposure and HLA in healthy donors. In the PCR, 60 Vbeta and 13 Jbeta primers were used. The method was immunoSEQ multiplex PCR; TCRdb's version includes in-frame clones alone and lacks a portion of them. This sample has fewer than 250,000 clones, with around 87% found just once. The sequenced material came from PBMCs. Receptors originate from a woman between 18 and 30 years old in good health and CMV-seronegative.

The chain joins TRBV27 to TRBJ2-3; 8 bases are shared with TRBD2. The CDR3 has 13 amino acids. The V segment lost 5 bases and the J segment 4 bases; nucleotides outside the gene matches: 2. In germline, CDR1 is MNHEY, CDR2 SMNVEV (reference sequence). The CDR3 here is CASSTGGADTQYF. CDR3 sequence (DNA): TGTGCCAGCAGTACGGGGGGGGCAGATACGCAGTATTTT.

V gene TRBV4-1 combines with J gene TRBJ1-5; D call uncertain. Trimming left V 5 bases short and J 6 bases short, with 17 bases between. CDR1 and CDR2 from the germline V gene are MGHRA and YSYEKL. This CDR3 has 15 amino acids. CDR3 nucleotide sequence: TGCGCCAGCAGCTCTGGACTTAGGAGTAGTCAGCCCCAGCATTTT. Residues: CASSSGLRSSQPQHF.

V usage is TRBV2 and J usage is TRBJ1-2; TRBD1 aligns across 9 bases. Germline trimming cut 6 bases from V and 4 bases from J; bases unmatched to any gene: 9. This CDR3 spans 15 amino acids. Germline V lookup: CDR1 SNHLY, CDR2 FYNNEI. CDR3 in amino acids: CASSPGQGSIYGYTF. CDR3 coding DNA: TGTGCCAGCAGCCCCGGACAGGGGAGCATCTATGGCTACACCTTC.

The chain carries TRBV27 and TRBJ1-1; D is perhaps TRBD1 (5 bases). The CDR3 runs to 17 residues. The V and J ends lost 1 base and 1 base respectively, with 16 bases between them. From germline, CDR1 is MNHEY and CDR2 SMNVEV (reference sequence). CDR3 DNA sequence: TGTGCCAGCAGTTTATGGAGCGGGGCGAAGCGGAACACTGAAGCTTTCTTT. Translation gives CASSLWSGAKRNTEAFF.

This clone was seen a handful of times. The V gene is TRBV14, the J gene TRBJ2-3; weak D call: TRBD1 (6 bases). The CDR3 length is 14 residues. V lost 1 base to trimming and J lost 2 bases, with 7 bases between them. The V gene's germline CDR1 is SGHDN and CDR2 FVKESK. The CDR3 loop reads CASSQGTVTDTQYF. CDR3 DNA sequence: TGTGCCAGCAGCCAAGGGACAGTCACAGATACGCAGTATTTT.

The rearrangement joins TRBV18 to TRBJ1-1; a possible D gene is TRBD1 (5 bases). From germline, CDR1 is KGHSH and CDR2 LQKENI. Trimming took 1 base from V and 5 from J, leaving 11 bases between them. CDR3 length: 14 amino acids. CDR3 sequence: CASSPRGGWTEAFF. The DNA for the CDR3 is TGTGCCAGCTCACCACGGGGGGGGTGGACTGAAGCTTTCTTT.

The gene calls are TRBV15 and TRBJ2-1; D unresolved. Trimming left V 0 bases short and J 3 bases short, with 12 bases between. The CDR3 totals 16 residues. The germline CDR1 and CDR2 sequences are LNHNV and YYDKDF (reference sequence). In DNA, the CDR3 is TGTGCCACCAGCAGAGACCCGGTGTCCCACTACAATGAGCAGTTCTTC. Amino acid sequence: CATSRDPVSHYNEQFF.

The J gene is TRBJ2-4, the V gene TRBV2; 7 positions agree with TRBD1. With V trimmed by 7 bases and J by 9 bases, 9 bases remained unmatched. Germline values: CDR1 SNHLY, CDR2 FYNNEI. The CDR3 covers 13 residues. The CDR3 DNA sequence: TGTGCCAGCAACAGGGGCGATGCGGGCATTCAGTACTTC. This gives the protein CASNRGDAGIQYF.

CDR3 residues: CASSDSQSGRGAFF. Here the CDR3 DNA reads TGTGCCAGCAGTGACTCGCAATCGGGGAGGGGAGCTTTCTTT. The V gene is TRBV6-4, the J gene TRBJ1-1; perhaps TRBD1 as D (5 bases). V gave up 0 bases and J gave up 10 bases, with 15 bases separating them. In germline, CDR1 is MRHNA, CDR2 SNTAGT. The length of the CDR3 is 14 residues.

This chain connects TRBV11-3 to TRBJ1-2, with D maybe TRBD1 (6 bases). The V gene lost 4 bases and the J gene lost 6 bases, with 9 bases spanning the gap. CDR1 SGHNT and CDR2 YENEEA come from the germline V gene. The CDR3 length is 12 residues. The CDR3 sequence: CASSWGTHGYTF. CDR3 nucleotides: TGTGCCAGCAGCTGGGGGACACATGGCTACACCTTC.

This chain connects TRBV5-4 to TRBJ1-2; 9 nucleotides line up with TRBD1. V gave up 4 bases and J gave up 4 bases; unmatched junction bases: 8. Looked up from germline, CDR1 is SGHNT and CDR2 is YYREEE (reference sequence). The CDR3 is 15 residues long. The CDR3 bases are TGTGCCAGCAGCAACGAAGTGGACAGGGGCTATGGCTACACCTTC. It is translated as CASSNEVDRGYGYTF.

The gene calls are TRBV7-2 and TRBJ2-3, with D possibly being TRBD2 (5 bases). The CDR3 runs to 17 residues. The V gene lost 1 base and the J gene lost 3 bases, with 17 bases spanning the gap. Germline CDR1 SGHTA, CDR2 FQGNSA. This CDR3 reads CASSLDHAGGSTDTQYF. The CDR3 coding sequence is TGTGCCAGCAGCTTAGATCACGCGGGTGGTTCGACAGATACGCAGTATTTT.

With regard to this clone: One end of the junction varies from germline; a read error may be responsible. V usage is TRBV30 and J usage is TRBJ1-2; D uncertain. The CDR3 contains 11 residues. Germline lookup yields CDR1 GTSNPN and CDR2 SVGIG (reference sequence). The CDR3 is CAWGVRELYTF. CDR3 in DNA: TGTGCCTGGGGTGTACGGGAACTCTACACCTTC.

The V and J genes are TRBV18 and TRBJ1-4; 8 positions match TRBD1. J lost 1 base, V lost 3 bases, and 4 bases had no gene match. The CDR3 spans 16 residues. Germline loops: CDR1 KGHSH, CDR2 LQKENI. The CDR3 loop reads CASSPGRGLTNEKLFF. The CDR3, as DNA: TGTGCCAGCTCACCGGGCAGGGGGCTAACTAATGAAAAACTGTTTTTT.

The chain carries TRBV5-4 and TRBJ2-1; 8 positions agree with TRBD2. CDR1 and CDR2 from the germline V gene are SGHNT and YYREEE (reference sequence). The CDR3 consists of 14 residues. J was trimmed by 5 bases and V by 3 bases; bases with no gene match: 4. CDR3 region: CASSSGLGDNEQFF. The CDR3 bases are TGTGCCAGCAGCTCGGGACTAGGGGACAATGAGCAGTTCTTC. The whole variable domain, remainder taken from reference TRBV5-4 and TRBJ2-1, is ETGVTQSPTHLIKTRGQQVTLRCSSQSGHNTVSWYQQALGQGPQFIFQYYREEENGRGNFPPRFSGLQFPNYSSELNVNALELDDSALYLCASSSGLGDNEQFFGPGTRLTVL.

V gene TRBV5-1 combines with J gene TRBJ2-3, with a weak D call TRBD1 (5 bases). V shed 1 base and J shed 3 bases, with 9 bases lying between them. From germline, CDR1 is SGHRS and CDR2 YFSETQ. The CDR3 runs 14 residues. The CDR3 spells CASSLQGTTDTQYF. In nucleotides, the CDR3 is TGCGCCAGCAGCTTGCAGGGTACGACAGATACGCAGTATTTT.

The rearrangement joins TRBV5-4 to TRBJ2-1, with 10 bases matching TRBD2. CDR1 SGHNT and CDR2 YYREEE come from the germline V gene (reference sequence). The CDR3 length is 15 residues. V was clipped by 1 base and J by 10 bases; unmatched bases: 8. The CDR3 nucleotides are TGTGCCAGCAGCTTGTTCCTAGCGGGAGTCATGGAGCAGTTCTTC. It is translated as CASSLFLAGVMEQFF.

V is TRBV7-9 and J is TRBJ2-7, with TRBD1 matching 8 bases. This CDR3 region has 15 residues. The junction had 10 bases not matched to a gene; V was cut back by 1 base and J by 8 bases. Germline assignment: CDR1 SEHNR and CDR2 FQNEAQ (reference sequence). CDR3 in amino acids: CASSLDEQGENKQYF. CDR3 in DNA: TGTGCCAGCAGCTTAGATGAACAGGGGGAAAACAAGCAGTACTTC. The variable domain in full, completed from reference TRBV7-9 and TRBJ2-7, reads DTGVSQNPRHKITKRGQNVTFRCDPISEHNRLYWYRQTLGQGPEFLTYFQNEAQLEKSRLLSDRFSAERPKGSFSTLEIQRTEQGDSAMYLCASSLDEQGENKQYFGPGTRLTVT.

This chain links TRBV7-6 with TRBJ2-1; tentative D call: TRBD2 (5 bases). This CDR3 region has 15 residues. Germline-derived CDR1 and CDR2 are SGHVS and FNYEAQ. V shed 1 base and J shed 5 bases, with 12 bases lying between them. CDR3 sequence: CASSLGAAIDNEQFF. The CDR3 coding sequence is TGTGCCAGCAGCTTAGGAGCGGCAATAGACAATGAGCAGTTCTTC.

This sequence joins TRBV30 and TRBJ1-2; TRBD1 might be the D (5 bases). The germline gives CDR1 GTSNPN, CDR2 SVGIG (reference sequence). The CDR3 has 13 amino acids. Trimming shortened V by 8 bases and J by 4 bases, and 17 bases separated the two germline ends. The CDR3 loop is CAAWGRPFYGYTF. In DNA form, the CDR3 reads TGTGCCGCGTGGGGGAGGCCTTTCTATGGCTACACCTTC.

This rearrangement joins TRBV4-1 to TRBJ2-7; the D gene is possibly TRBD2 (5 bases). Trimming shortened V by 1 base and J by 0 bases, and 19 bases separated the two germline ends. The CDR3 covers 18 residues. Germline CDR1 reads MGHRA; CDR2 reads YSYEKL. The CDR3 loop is CASSQGYLGRVASYEQYF. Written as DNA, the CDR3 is TGCGCCAGCAGCCAAGGCTATCTAGGGAGAGTGGCCTCCTACGAGCAGTACTTC.

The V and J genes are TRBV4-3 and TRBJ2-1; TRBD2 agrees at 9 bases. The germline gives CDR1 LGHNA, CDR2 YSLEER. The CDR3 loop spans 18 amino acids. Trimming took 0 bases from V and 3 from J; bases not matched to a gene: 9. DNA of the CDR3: TGCGCCAGCAGCCAAGATCCGTCTAGCGGGATTATCTACAATGAGCAGTTCTTC. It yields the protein CASSQDPSSGIIYNEQFF.

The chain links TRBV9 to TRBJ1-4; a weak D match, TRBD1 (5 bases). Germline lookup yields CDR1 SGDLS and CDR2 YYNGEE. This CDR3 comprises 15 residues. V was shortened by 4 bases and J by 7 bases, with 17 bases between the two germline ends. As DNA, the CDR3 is TGTGCCAGCAGCCCCCAGGGCGCAACAGGTGAAAAACTGTTTTTT. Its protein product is CASSPQGATGEKLFF. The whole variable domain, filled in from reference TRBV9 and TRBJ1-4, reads DSGVTQTPKHLITATGQRVTLRCSPRSGDLSVYWYQQSLDQGLQFLIQYYNGEERAKGNILERFSAQQFPDLHSELNLSSLELGDSALYFCASSPQGATGEKLFFGSGTQLSVL.

This CDR3 reads CSVEGQAIYNEQFF. In nucleotides, the CDR3 is TGCAGCGTGGAGGGACAGGCTATCTACAATGAGCAGTTCTTC. The chain recombines TRBV29-1 with TRBJ2-1, with 8 bases identical to TRBD1. Trimming removed 6 bases from V and 3 bases from J; junction bases left unmatched: 7. The CDR3 contains 14 residues. Per the germline V gene, CDR1 is SQVTM and CDR2 is ANQGSEA.

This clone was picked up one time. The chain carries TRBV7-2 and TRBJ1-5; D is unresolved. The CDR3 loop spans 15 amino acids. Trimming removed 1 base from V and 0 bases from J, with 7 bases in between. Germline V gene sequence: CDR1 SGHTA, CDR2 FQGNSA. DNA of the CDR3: TGTGCCAGCAGCTTAGAAATTTATAGCAATCAGCCCCAGCATTTT. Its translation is CASSLEIYSNQPQHF.

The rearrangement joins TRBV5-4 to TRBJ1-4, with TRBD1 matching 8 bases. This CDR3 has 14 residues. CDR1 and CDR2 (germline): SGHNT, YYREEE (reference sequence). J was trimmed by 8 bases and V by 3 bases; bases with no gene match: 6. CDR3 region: CASSSGTGVEKLFF. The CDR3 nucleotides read TGTGCCAGCAGCTCCGGGACAGGTGTCGAAAAACTGTTTTTT. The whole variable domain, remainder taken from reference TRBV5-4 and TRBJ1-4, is ETGVTQSPTHLIKTRGQQVTLRCSSQSGHNTVSWYQQALGQGPQFIFQYYREEENGRGNFPPRFSGLQFPNYSSELNVNALELDDSALYLCASSSGTGVEKLFFGSGTQLSVL.

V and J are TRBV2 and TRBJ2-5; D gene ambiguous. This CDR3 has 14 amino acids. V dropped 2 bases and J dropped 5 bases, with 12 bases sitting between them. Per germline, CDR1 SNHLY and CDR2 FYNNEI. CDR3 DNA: TGTGCCAGCAGTGAACTAGGAAGGCGCGAGACCCAGTACTTC. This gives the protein CASSELGRRETQYF.

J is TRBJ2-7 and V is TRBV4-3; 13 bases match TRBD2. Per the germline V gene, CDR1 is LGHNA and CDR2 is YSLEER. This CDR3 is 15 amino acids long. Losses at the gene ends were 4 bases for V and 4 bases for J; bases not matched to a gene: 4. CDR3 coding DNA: TGCGCCAGCAGCCCCGGACTAGCGGGAGCGTACGAGCAGTACTTC. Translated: CASSPGLAGAYEQYF.

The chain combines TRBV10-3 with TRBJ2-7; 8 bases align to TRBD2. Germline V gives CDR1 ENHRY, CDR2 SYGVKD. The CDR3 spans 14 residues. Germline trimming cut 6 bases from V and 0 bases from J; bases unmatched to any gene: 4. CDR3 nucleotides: TGTGCCATCAGAGGAGCGGGGGCCTCCTACGAGCAGTACTTC. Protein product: CAIRGAGASYEQYF.